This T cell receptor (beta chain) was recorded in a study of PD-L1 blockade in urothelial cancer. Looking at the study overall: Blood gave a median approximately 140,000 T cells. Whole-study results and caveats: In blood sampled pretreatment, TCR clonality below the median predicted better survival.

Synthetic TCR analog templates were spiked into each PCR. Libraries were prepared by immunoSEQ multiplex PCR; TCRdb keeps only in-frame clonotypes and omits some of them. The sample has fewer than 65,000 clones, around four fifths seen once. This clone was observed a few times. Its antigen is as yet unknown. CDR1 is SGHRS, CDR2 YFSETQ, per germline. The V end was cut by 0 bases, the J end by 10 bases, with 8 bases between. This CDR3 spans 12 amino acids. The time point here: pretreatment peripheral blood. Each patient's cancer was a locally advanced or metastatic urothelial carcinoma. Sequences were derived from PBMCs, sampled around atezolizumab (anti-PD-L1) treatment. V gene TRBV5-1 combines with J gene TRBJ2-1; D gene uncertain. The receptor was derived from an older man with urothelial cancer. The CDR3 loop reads CASSLAGYEQFF. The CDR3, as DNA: TGCGCCAGCAGCTTGGCGGGTTACGAGCAGTTCTTC.